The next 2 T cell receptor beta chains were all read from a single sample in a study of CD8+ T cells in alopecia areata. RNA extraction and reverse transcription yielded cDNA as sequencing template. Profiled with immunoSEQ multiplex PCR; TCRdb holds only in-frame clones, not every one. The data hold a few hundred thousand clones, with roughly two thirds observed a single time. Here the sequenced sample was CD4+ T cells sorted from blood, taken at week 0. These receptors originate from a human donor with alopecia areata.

The chain's CDR3 is CASSPAAAKEPQHF. The CDR3 DNA follows: TGTGCCAGCAGCCCAGCTGCAGCTAAAGAGCCCCAGCATTTT. V gene TRBV7-2 combines with J gene TRBJ1-5; D remains unclear. V was trimmed by 5 bases and J by 8 bases, leaving 16 bases between them. Germline V gene data show CDR1 as SGHTA and CDR2 as FQGNSA. The CDR3 extends over 14 amino acids.

CDR3 bases: TGTGCCTGGGGGACGTCCTATAATTCACCCCTCCACTTT. Translated, it gives CAWGTSYNSPLHF. The J gene is TRBJ1-6, the V gene TRBV30; possible D gene TRBD1, 5 bases. Trimming shortened V by 5 bases and J by 1 base, and 6 bases separated the two germline ends. The CDR3 contains 13 residues. Germline CDR1 and CDR2: GTSNPN and SVGIG (reference sequence).